Sequencing of this T cell receptor beta chain was carried out in a study of blood T cell repertoires in COVID-19. The wider study: The cDNA or gDNA used as material had been derived from T cells, B-cell-depleted T cells, or PBMCs.

The assay was immunoSEQ multiplex PCR, and TCRdb's table has in-frame clones only and misses some. The sample yields approximately 150,000 clones, about 86% seen once. Trimming left V 2 bases short and J 1 base short, with 12 bases between. Germline CDR1 SGHRS, CDR2 YFSETQ. CDR3 length equals 16 residues. The specimen sequenced was peripheral blood. This chain connects TRBV5-1 to TRBJ1-4, with D uncertain. The receptor was derived from a woman older than 75 with acute or convalescent COVID-19. The CDR3 spells CASSLEGRGTNEKLFF. DNA of the CDR3: TGCGCCAGCAGCTTAGAGGGTCGGGGAACTAATGAAAAACTGTTTTTT.